Shown below are 15 T cell receptor beta chains from a single sample sequenced in a study of cytomegalovirus exposure and HLA in healthy donors. In the PCR, 60 Vbeta and 13 Jbeta primers were used. Libraries were prepared by immunoSEQ multiplex PCR; TCRdb keeps only in-frame clonotypes and omits some of them. The top ten clones hold approximately 2.5% of a sample with roughly 160,000 clones, approximately 84% of them seen once. Source material: PBMCs. All receptors derive from a man between 25 and 39 years old in good health and CMV-seropositive.

The chain has TRBV13 and TRBJ2-7; 10 bases map to TRBD2. Unmatched junction bases numbered 4, after V lost 5 bases and J lost 0 bases. Germline values: CDR1 PRHDT, CDR2 FYEKMQ (reference sequence). CDR3 length equals 15 residues. The CDR3 reads CASSHGTSASYEQYF. The CDR3 nucleotides are TGTGCCAGCAGCCACGGGACTAGCGCCTCCTACGAGCAGTACTTC.

The V gene is TRBV27, the J gene TRBJ2-1; the match to TRBD2 covers 7 bases. From germline, CDR1 is MNHEY and CDR2 SMNVEV (reference sequence). The CDR3 runs 15 residues. The junction had 6 bases not matched to a gene; V was cut back by 3 bases and J by 4 bases. The CDR3 protein is CASSLTSPFYNEQFF. In nucleotides, the CDR3 is TGTGCCAGCAGTTTGACTAGCCCCTTTTACAATGAGCAGTTCTTC.

The CDR3 loop is CASSLQGQGHNEQFF. The CDR3 DNA reads TGTGCCAGCAGCCTCCAGGGACAGGGTCACAATGAGCAGTTCTTC. This rearrangement joins TRBV11-3 to TRBJ2-1, with TRBD1 identical over 9 bases. The junction had 7 bases not matched to a gene; V was cut back by 5 bases and J by 5 bases. This CDR3 has 15 amino acids. The germline gives CDR1 SGHNT, CDR2 YENEEA.

The chain has TRBV9 and TRBJ2-5; the D gene is possibly TRBD2 (5 bases). The CDR3 covers 16 residues. V lost 4 bases and J lost 4, with 20 bases in between. Germline assignment: CDR1 SGDLS and CDR2 YYNGEE. The DNA of the CDR3 is TGTGCCAGCAGCCCCTCCTTGTTAGCGACCTCAGAGACCCAGTACTTC. Translation: CASSPSLLATSETQYF.

This clone was seen a single time. The chain couples TRBV7-2 to TRBJ2-1; 10 nucleotides match TRBD2. The CDR3 sequence is 15 residues long. Per germline, CDR1 SGHTA and CDR2 FQGNSA. The ends lost 6 bases at V and 4 bases at J; junction bases unmatched: 6. This CDR3 is CASRIAGGTYNEQFF. The CDR3 DNA sequence: TGTGCCAGCAGGATAGCGGGAGGTACTTACAATGAGCAGTTCTTC.

The V gene is TRBV4-1, the J gene TRBJ2-3; weak D call: TRBD2 (6 bases). Germline lookup yields CDR1 MGHRA and CDR2 YSYEKL. Trimming took 4 bases from V and 1 from J, leaving 12 bases between them. CDR3 length equals 15 residues. CDR3 DNA sequence: TGCGCCAGCAGCCGAACCCCGGGGGGCACAGATACGCAGTATTTT. It translates to CASSRTPGGTDTQYF.

As for this clone: The CDR3 does not end in the conserved phenylalanine or tryptophan, so this is likely a read error. The DNA is omitted, as the CDR3 cannot be located on it reliably, and the CDR3 follows TCRdb's listing. This rearrangement joins TRBV19 to TRBJ2-7; the table's D call, TRBD2, was not checked against the DNA. The germline V gene has CDR1 LNHDA and CDR2 SQIVND (reference sequence). The CDR3 comprises 8 residues, both ends counted. This CDR3 is CASSPPRA.

On this clone: A read error may account for a junction end that differs from germline. This chain uses TRBV5-6 with TRBJ2-1, with 10 positions matching TRBD2. The CDR3 length is 14 residues. Germline V gives CDR1 SGHDT, CDR2 YYEEEE. The CDR3 protein is CASSLVQREGRFIF. DNA for the CDR3: TGTGCCAGCAGCTTGGTCCAGCGGGAGGGCCGATTTATCTTC.

The rearrangement joins TRBV27 to TRBJ2-1, with 7 bases fitting TRBD2. The V gene's germline CDR1 is MNHEY and CDR2 SMNVEV (reference sequence). The CDR3 covers 14 residues. Losses at the gene ends were 7 bases for V and 3 bases for J; bases not matched to a gene: 6. CDR3 residues: CASKVLADYNEQFF. CDR3 coding DNA: TGTGCCAGCAAGGTTCTAGCGGACTACAATGAGCAGTTCTTC.

DNA of the CDR3: TGTGCCAGCAGCCCTTCGCTAGCGGGAGTTAATGAGCAGTTCTTC. This gives the protein CASSPSLAGVNEQFF. The chain combines TRBV11-3 with TRBJ2-1, with 10 bases aligning to TRBD2. The CDR3 extends over 15 amino acids. Germline V CDR1 and CDR2: SGHNT, YENEEA. Trimming took 5 bases from V and 7 from J; bases not matched to a gene: 8.

This chain connects TRBV6-1 to TRBJ2-1; D not resolved. The V end was cut by 4 bases, the J end by 6 bases, with 10 bases between. This CDR3 is 13 amino acids long. Germline lookup yields CDR1 MNHNS and CDR2 SASEGT. CDR3 bases: TGTGCCAGCAGTGTTGACAACAGCAATGAGCAGTTCTTC. Protein sequence: CASSVDNSNEQFF.

The V gene is TRBV29-1, the J gene TRBJ1-2; D is perhaps TRBD1 (5 bases). This CDR3 is built from 12 residues. V was pared by 4 bases and J by 8 bases, with 14 bases between. CDR1 is SQVTM, CDR2 ANQGSEA, per germline. The CDR3 region has the DNA TGCAGCGTTGTGAAGGGGATGGCCGGCTACACCTTC. It translates to CSVVKGMAGYTF.

This chain uses TRBV19 with TRBJ2-2, with 7 bases lining up with TRBD1. Trimming removed 2 bases from V and 3 bases from J; junction bases left unmatched: 9. Germline assignment: CDR1 LNHDA and CDR2 SQIVND (reference sequence). The CDR3 has 17 residues. CDR3 DNA sequence: TGTGCCAGTAGTATACCCTTGAGGGGGCTCGACACCGGGGAGCTGTTTTTT. Its protein is CASSIPLRGLDTGELFF.

The rearrangement joins TRBV18 to TRBJ1-1, with TRBD1 matching over 8 bases. The CDR3 extends over 14 amino acids. Germline trimming cut 5 bases from V and 4 bases from J; bases unmatched to any gene: 6. CDR1 is KGHSH, CDR2 LQKENI, per germline. CDR3 bases: TGTGCCAGCTCAGTACAGGGGGACGGCACTGAAGCTTTCTTT. Its protein is CASSVQGDGTEAFF. Looking up the rest from reference TRBV18 and TRBJ1-1 gives the full variable domain: NAGVMQNPRHLVRRRGQEARLRCSPMKGHSHVYWYRQLPEEGLKFMVYLQKENIIDESGMPKERFSAEFPKEGPSILRIQQVVRGDSAAYFCASSVQGDGTEAFFGQGTRLTVV.

This clone was seen only once. This sequence joins TRBV29-1 and TRBJ2-1; a possible D gene is TRBD2 (5 bases). This CDR3 is 14 amino acids long. Germline CDR1 is SQVTM and CDR2 is ANQGSEA. Trimming stripped 4 bases from V and 0 bases from J, with 10 bases between. CDR3 nucleotides: TGCAGCGTTGTGGGGAGTAGCTCCTACAATGAGCAGTTCTTC. Its translation is CSVVGSSSYNEQFF.